The rows below give T cell receptor beta chains drawn from one sample of a study of cytomegalovirus exposure and HLA in healthy donors. TCRdb keeps only in-frame clones here, not all; method: immunoSEQ multiplex PCR. The data contain about 180,000 clones, 84% of them singletons. Sequenced material: PBMCs. The receptors were sampled from a boy between 2 and 15 years old in good health and CMV-seronegative. The CDR3 runs from the conserved cysteine through the conserved F or W. A D gene is named only where the DNA matches it firmly. Expanded clones get a size class; other rows say once, few or many, or leave the size out.

J,D,V,length,size,DNA,CDR3
TRBJ2-4,-,TRBV5-1,15,-,TGCGCCAGCAGCTTTAAGGGAGGTACCGAAAACATTCAGTACTTC,CASSFKGGTENIQYF
TRBJ2-1,TRBD2,TRBV2,18,once,TGTGCCAGCAGCAGGACTAGCGGGAGCGTTAATCCCTACAATGAGCAGTTCTTC,CASSRTSGSVNPYNEQFF
TRBJ1-2,TRBD1,TRBV25-1,14,-,TGTGCCAGCAGTGAGATGGGACAGGATTATGGCTACACCTTC,CASSEMGQDYGYTF
TRBJ2-3,TRBD2,TRBV4-2,17,-,TGTGCCAGCAGCCCAAAGAGACTAGCGGGAAGGGCAGATACGCAGTATTTT,CASSPKRLAGRADTQYF
TRBJ2-7,TRBD1,TRBV29-1,13,once,TGCAGCGTAGGGACAGTCGAAGCCTACGAGCAGTACTTC,CSVGTVEAYEQYF
TRBJ1-1,-,TRBV5-6,13,few,TGTGCCAGCAGCCGACAAAGGAACACTGAAGCTTTCTTT,CASSRQRNTEAFF
TRBJ1-2,-,TRBV29-1,14,-,TGCAGCGTGCATGGGACACCTGCCAACTATGGCTACACCTTC,CSVHGTPANYGYTF
TRBJ2-2,-,TRBV5-1,15,-,TGCGCCAGCAGCTTGGAGGACAGTACGACCGGGGAGCTGTTTTTT,CASSLEDSTTGELFF
TRBJ2-1,-,TRBV5-1,13,-,TGCGCCAGCAGCTTGGTGGGGGCCGGTGAGCAGTTCTTC,CASSLVGAGEQFF
TRBJ2-5,TRBD1,TRBV19,14,-,TGTGCCAGTAGTCCCGGACAGGGTCAAGAGACCCAGTACTTC,CASSPGQGQETQYF
TRBJ2-7,-,TRBV7-2,14,-,TGTGCCAGCAGCTCGACTAGGGGCTCCTACGAGCAGTACTTC,CASSSTRGSYEQYF
TRBJ2-7,-,TRBV5-1,15,-,TGCGCCAGCAGCTTGGGGCCCGGAGATCCCTACGAGCAGTACTTC,CASSLGPGDPYEQYF
TRBJ2-1,TRBD2,TRBV5-6,16,-,TGTGCCAGCTGTGCAGGCCACCTTTCTAGCGGGAGGGAGCAGTTCTTC,CASCAGHLSSGREQFF
TRBJ1-4,-,TRBV4-1,14,-,TGCGCCAGCAGCCAAGTGACAAGGTCGATGAAACTGTTTTTT,CASSQVTRSMKLFF
TRBJ2-1,TRBD2,TRBV2,20,-,TGTGCCAGCAGTGAACCCGGACTAGCGGGAGGCCCGTTCCCCCACAATGAGCAGTTCTTC,CASSEPGLAGGPFPHNEQFF
TRBJ2-7,-,TRBV20-1,11,-,TGCAGTGCTAGATATTCCTACGAGCAGTACTTC,CSARYSYEQYF
TRBJ2-7,TRBD1,TRBV6-1,15,once,TGTGCCAGCAGCCTGGGACAGGGTGTAGCCTACGAGCAGTACTTC,CASSLGQGVAYEQYF
TRBJ1-3,-,TRBV7-6,16,-,TGTGCCAGCAGCCTCGGACCGGGGAAAACCGGAAACACCATATATTTT,CASSLGPGKTGNTIYF
TRBJ1-1,TRBD1,TRBV5-1,13,-,TGCGCCAGCAGCTCGGGGGACAGGGCCCCTCATTCCTTT,CASSSGDRAPHSF
TRBJ2-7,-,TRBV5-4,15,-,TGTGCCAGCAGCGATTTGAAGGGGCTCACCTACGAGCAGTACTTC,CASSDLKGLTYEQYF
TRBJ2-1,-,TRBV19,13,-,TGTGCCAGTAGTAGTCACCAGGTAAATGAGCAGTTCTTC,CASSSHQVNEQFF
TRBJ1-5,TRBD1,TRBV10-1,13,-,TGCGCCAGCGGTCACAGGGGAAATCAGCCCCAGCATTTT,CASGHRGNQPQHF
TRBJ2-6,TRBD1,TRBV9,19,-,TGTGCCAGCAGCCCGACCCCAGAAACAGGGGGCGCTGGGGCCAACGTCCTGACTTTC,CASSPTPETGGAGANVLTF
TRBJ1-2,TRBD1,TRBV9,18,-,TGTGCCAGCAGCGTAGACGTAGAGGGGGGACAGACTTTCTATGGCTACACCTTC,CASSVDVEGGQTFYGYTF
TRBJ2-7,TRBD1,TRBV6-5,14,-,TGTGCCAGCAGTTCCCAGGGGGTCCCCTACGAGCAGTACTTC,CASSSQGVPYEQYF
TRBJ2-7,TRBD2,TRBV28,17,once,TGTGCCAGCAGTCGCCCCCCAGGACTAGCGGGAGGTAGCGAGCAGTACTTC,CASSRPPGLAGGSEQYF
TRBJ1-5,TRBD1,TRBV19,14,-,TGTGCCACCTCCGACAGGGGGCAGGTTCAGCCCCAGCATTTT,CATSDRGQVQPQHF
TRBJ2-7,-,TRBV7-8,14,-,TGTGCCAGCAGCTCCCGGGAAGGCAGATGGGAGCAGTACTTC,CASSSREGRWEQYF
TRBJ1-2,TRBD1,TRBV7-2,13,-,TGTGCCAGCAGCGACCGACAGGGCTATGGCTACACCTTC,CASSDRQGYGYTF
TRBJ2-7,-,TRBV18,14,-,TGTGCCAGCTCACCACAGCCGAGCTCCTACGAGCAGTACTTC,CASSPQPSSYEQYF
TRBJ2-7,TRBD2,TRBV5-4,16,-,TGTGCCAGCAGCATCGGGACTAGCGGGAACTCCTACGAGCGGTACTTC,CASSIGTSGNSYERYF
TRBJ2-7,TRBD1,TRBV11-3,13,-,TGTGCCAGCAGCCTCCGACAGGGCTACGAGCAGTACTTC,CASSLRQGYEQYF
TRBJ1-2,-,TRBV6-5,12,-,TGTGCCAGCAGCCGTGAGGGGGATGGCTACACCTTC,CASSREGDGYTF
TRBJ2-7,TRBD2,TRBV7-8,18,-,TGTGCCAGCAGCTTAGGGCTAGCGGGCTCAGTCTCCGCCTACGAGCAGTACTTC,CASSLGLAGSVSAYEQYF
TRBJ2-5,TRBD2,TRBV9,16,-,TGTGCCAGCAGCGTAGATTCTAGCGGGTTCCAAGAGACCCAGTACTTC,CASSVDSSGFQETQYF
TRBJ1-2,-,TRBV19,14,once,TGTGCCAGTAGTATAAATCGCGGGCGGGATGGCTACACCTTC,CASSINRGRDGYTF
TRBJ2-3,TRBD2,TRBV19,20,-,TGTGCCAGTAGTGTGCCGGGACTAGCGGGACCTACCTGGTGTACAGATACGCAGTATTTT,CASSVPGLAGPTWCTDTQYF
TRBJ2-7,TRBD2,TRBV13,14,-,TGTGCCAGCAGCGGGCGGGGGTCCATCTACGAGCAGTACTTC,CASSGRGSIYEQYF
TRBJ1-2,-,TRBV5-1,14,-,TGCGCCAGCAGCTTGGTCGGGGGGTCGAGGGGCTACACCTTC,CASSLVGGSRGYTF
TRBJ1-1,-,TRBV29-1,16,-,TGCAGCGTTGAAGATCCGACCAGCGTGGGGAACACTGAAGCTTTCTTT,CSVEDPTSVGNTEAFF
TRBJ2-2,-,TRBV27,14,once,TGTGCCAGCAGTAAAGGGGAGAACACCGGGGAGCTGTTTTTT,CASSKGENTGELFF
TRBJ2-2,TRBD1,TRBV7-9,17,-,TGTGCCAGCAGCTCAATGACAGGGTCAGGGTTCACCGGGGAGCTGTTTTTT,CASSSMTGSGFTGELFF
TRBJ2-1,-,TRBV4-2,14,-,TGTGCCAGCAGCCAATCTCGAGCCTACAATGAGCAGTTCTTC,CASSQSRAYNEQFF
TRBJ1-1,-,TRBV27,13,-,TGTGCCAGCAGTTTGCGGGGGAACACTGAAGCTTTCTTT,CASSLRGNTEAFF
TRBJ2-7,-,TRBV20-1,11,-,TGCAGTGCGGAGTCGACGGACGAGCAGTACTTC,CSAESTDEQYF
TRBJ1-1,-,TRBV27,13,-,TGTGCCAGCAGTCGGGGGGAGGGCACTGAAGCTTTCTTT,CASSRGEGTEAFF
TRBJ2-2,-,TRBV12-5,13,-,TGTGCTAGTGGTTTGGAACTCACCGGGGAGCTGTTTTTT,CASGLELTGELFF
TRBJ1-2,-,TRBV6-6,14,-,TGTGCCAGCAGTTACCAAGCAGGGCGGAATGGCTACACCTTC,CASSYQAGRNGYTF
TRBJ2-2,-,TRBV28,14,few,TGTGCCAGCAGTTTAGGCAGAAACACCGGGGAGCTGTTTTTT,CASSLGRNTGELFF
TRBJ2-2,-,TRBV9,13,-,TGTGCCAGCAGCGTAGTCATGTCCGGGGAGCTGTTTTTT,CASSVVMSGELFF
TRBJ1-1,-,TRBV19,16,-,TGTGCCAGTAGTATGGGCATAAAAGGGACTTACACTGAAGCTTTCTTT,CASSMGIKGTYTEAFF
TRBJ2-3,-,TRBV27,14,-,TGTGCCAGCAGTTTAGAGCGGAGCACAGATACGCAGTATTTT,CASSLERSTDTQYF
TRBJ2-7,TRBD2,TRBV10-1,15,-,TGCGCCAGCAGTGAGAGTAGCGGGAGGCCCTACGAGCAGTACTTC,CASSESSGRPYEQYF
TRBJ1-2,-,TRBV10-2,13,-,TGCGCCAGCAGTGAGTCGACGCGGAGTGGCTACACCTTC,CASSESTRSGYTF
TRBJ2-3,TRBD2,TRBV7-3,17,-,TGTGCCAGCAGCTTAAGCGGACTAGCGGGAGTCCCAGATACGCAGTATTTT,CASSLSGLAGVPDTQYF